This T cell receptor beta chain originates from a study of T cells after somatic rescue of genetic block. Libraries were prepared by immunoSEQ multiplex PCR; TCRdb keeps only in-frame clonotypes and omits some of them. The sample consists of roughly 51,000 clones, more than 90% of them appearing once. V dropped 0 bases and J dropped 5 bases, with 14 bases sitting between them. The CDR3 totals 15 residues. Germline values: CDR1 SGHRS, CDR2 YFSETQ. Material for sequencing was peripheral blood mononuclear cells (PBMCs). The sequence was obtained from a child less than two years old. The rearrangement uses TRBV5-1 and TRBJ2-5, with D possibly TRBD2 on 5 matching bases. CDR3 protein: CASSLGGGLRETQYF. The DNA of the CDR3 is TGCGCCAGCAGCTTGGGTGGAGGCTTGAGGGAGACCCAGTACTTC. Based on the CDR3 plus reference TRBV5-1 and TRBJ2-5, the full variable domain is KAGVTQTPRYLIKTRGQQVTLSCSPISGHRSVSWYQQTPGQGLQFLFEYFSETQRNKGNFPGRFSGRQFSNSRSEMNVSTLELGDSALYLCASSLGGGLRETQYFGPGTRLLVL.